The sequence of this T cell receptor (beta chain) was determined in a study of cytomegalovirus exposure and HLA in healthy donors. The overall study: Around 80 million unique TCR sequences came from HLA-typed donors in an early release.

PCR used 60 Vbeta primers and 13 Jbeta primers. TCRdb's copy holds only in-frame clones and misses some; the assay was immunoSEQ multiplex PCR. The sample includes tens of thousands of clones, over 75% seen only once; the top ten take 6% to 7.5%. V lost 7 bases and J lost 2, with 12 bases in between. This CDR3 is 14 amino acids long. Germline V CDR1 and CDR2: LNHDA, SQIVND (reference sequence). General study results and limits: It was shown in a later analysis that HLA-associated TCR beta chains were more clonally expanded than other, equally common chains.

This clone was detected a few times. Its cognate antigen is unknown. The chain joins TRBV19 to TRBJ1-5; no firm D call. Source material: PBMCs. This TCR derives from a human donor in good health. The CDR3 region is CASKLGVGNQPQHF. DNA for the CDR3: TGTGCCAGTAAATTGGGCGTTGGCAATCAGCCCCAGCATTTT.